A single sample gave rise to the 2 T cell receptor beta chains below, sequenced in a study of Graves' ophthalmopathy and Graves' hyperthyroidism. Investigators amplified TCR beta CDR3 regions from RNA transcripts. In the first round, RT-PCR was carried out with HTBI primers, and a multiplex PCR formed the second round. TCRdb redid the calling of the multiplex PCR reads with MiXCR, one entry per CDR3 protein. The table lists about 230,000 distinct CDR3 sequences, around 50% of them singletons. The sequenced sample was peripheral blood. The receptors were sampled from an adult man with Graves' ophthalmopathy.

This clonotype was seen only a few times. The rearrangement joins TRBV7-9 to TRBJ1-2, with D unresolved. This CDR3 contains 13 residues. Looked up from germline, CDR1 is SEHNR and CDR2 is FQNEAQ (reference sequence). V dropped 2 bases and J dropped 7 bases, with 11 bases sitting between them. The CDR3 loop reads CASSLPPGSGYTF. CDR3 nucleotide sequence: TGTGCCAGCAGCTTACCCCCTGGGTCTGGCTACACCTTC. Complete variable domain (other parts from reference TRBV7-9 and TRBJ1-2): DTGVSQNPRHKITKRGQNVTFRCDPISEHNRLYWYRQTLGQGPEFLTYFQNEAQLEKSRLLSDRFSAERPKGSFSTLEIQRTEQGDSAMYLCASSLPPGSGYTFGSGTRLTVV.

The sample holds a few counts of this clonotype. The chain recombines TRBV7-2 with TRBJ1-2; TRBD1 might be the D (5 bases). The CDR3 sequence is 12 residues long. Germline assignment: CDR1 SGHTA and CDR2 FQGNSA. V was clipped by 6 bases and J by 2 bases, with 7 bases between them. The CDR3 protein is CASSAGNYGYTF. The DNA for the CDR3 is TGTGCCAGCAGTGCAGGGAACTATGGCTACACCTTC.